Each of the 25 T cell receptor beta chains below was sequenced from the same sample in a study of shared clonotypes between healthy human individuals. The data were produced by immunoSEQ multiplex PCR, yet TCRdb's version contains in-frame clones alone and is incomplete. This table holds more than 2,000,000 clones, around 94% found once. Sequenced: naive CD4+ T cells sorted from blood. Subset defined: CD45RA+ positively selected. Receptor source: a man between 18 and 35 years old in good health.

The rearrangement uses TRBV9 and TRBJ2-5, with D possibly TRBD2 on 6 matching bases. The germline V and J ends were trimmed by 3 bases and 6 bases, with 12 bases remaining between them. Germline CDR1 is SGDLS and CDR2 is YYNGEE. The CDR3 spans 13 residues. The CDR3 loop is CASSAGTHQTQYF. The CDR3 DNA reads as TGTGCCAGCAGCGCAGGGACTCACCAGACCCAGTACTTC. Full variable domain (missing parts from reference TRBV9 and TRBJ2-5): DSGVTQTPKHLITATGQRVTLRCSPRSGDLSVYWYQQSLDQGLQFLIQYYNGEERAKGNILERFSAQQFPDLHSELNLSSLELGDSALYFCASSAGTHQTQYFGPGTRLLVL.

CDR3 nucleotides: TGTGCCAGCAGGGGGGGCGGATTGAGCTCCTACAATGAGCAGTTCTTC. It encodes CASRGGGLSSYNEQFF. This sequence joins TRBV5-6 and TRBJ2-1; D may correspond to TRBD1 or TRBD2 (6 bases each). Trimming cost V 5 bases and J 0 bases, with 15 bases left between them. Germline V gene lookup returns CDR1 SGHDT and CDR2 YYEEEE. This CDR3 has 16 amino acids.

V is TRBV11-1 and J is TRBJ1-1; possibly TRBD1 for D (5 bases). Germline V gene sequence: CDR1 SGHAT, CDR2 FQDESV (reference sequence). The V end lost 2 bases, the J end lost 1 base, and 8 bases lay between the germline ends. This CDR3 has 14 residues. CDR3 sequence: CASSLRQGNTEAFF. The CDR3 DNA is TGTGCCAGCAGCTTACGGCAGGGGAACACTGAAGCTTTCTTT.

This clone was recorded only once. This rearrangement joins TRBV9 to TRBJ2-5, with 8 bases aligning to TRBD2. This CDR3 spans 17 amino acids. CDR1 is SGDLS and CDR2 is YYNGEE in the germline V gene. The ends lost 4 bases at V and 3 bases at J; junction bases unmatched: 14. The DNA for the CDR3 is TGTGCCAGCAGCCCCCCTCCCCTCGGGGGGGCCAAAGAGACCCAGTACTTC. Protein product: CASSPPPLGGAKETQYF.

A note on this clone: The same CDR3 arises from other DNA sequences in this sample as well. CDR3 nucleotides: TGTGCCAGCAGTTCGCCCGACAGGGTTGGGACTGAAGCTTTCTTT. Amino acids: CASSSPDRVGTEAFF. The V and J genes are TRBV27 and TRBJ1-1, with 7 bases fitting TRBD1. The germline gives CDR1 MNHEY, CDR2 SMNVEV (reference sequence). CDR3 length: 15 amino acids. J was trimmed by 5 bases and V by 4 bases; bases with no gene match: 10.

The gene calls are TRBV13 and TRBJ1-1; 9 bases align to TRBD1. CDR3 length: 16 amino acids. The V gene's germline CDR1 is PRHDT and CDR2 FYEKMQ (reference sequence). With V trimmed by 5 bases and J by 3 bases, 10 bases remained unmatched. CDR3 bases: TGTGCCAGCAGCCCCGATCCCGGGACAGGGTACACTGAAGCTTTCTTT. The encoded protein is CASSPDPGTGYTEAFF.

In nucleotides, the CDR3 is TGTGCCTGGAAGCGTGATTACTATGGCTACACCTTC. Translated: CAWKRDYYGYTF. The chain joins TRBV30 to TRBJ1-2, with unresolved D. Looked up from germline, CDR1 is GTSNPN and CDR2 is SVGIG (reference sequence). The V gene lost 4 bases and the J gene lost 3 bases, with 9 bases spanning the gap. The CDR3 extends over 12 amino acids.

With respect to this clone: This same CDR3 is encoded by further DNA sequences in the sample. The DNA for the CDR3 is TGTGCCAGCAGTGGGCAGGGGGGCTCACCCCTCCACTTT. Amino acids: CASSGQGGSPLHF. V usage is TRBV6-1 and J usage is TRBJ1-6; TRBD1 matches at 7 bases. This CDR3 region has 13 residues. The germline V gene encodes CDR1 MNHNS and CDR2 SASEGT. V lost 4 bases, J lost 10 bases, and 4 bases stayed unmatched.

V usage is TRBV10-3 and J usage is TRBJ2-7; 10 bases match TRBD2. Germline-derived CDR1 and CDR2 are ENHRY and SYGVKD. The ends lost 3 bases at V and 3 bases at J; junction bases unmatched: 5. The CDR3 totals 15 residues. CDR3 bases: TGTGCCATCAGTGATGCCTCTAGCGGGGGCTACGAGCAGTACTTC. It encodes CAISDASSGGYEQYF.

This clone appeared once. The rearrangement links TRBV28 to TRBJ2-7; D assignment may be TRBD1 or TRBD2 (5 bases each). The CDR3 spans 14 residues. CDR1 is MDHEN, CDR2 SYDVKM, per germline. With 4 bases removed from V and 3 bases from J, the gap between germline ends came to 13 bases. In DNA, the CDR3 is TGTGCCAGCAGTTCGCCTACGGGACGCTACGAGCAGTACTTC. As protein: CASSSPTGRYEQYF.

The V and J genes are TRBV5-4 and TRBJ2-3; 14 positions agree with TRBD2. V trimming: 4 bases; J trimming: 4 bases; junction bases outside the gene matches: 2. This CDR3 spans 15 amino acids. Germline V gene lookup returns CDR1 SGHNT and CDR2 YYREEE (reference sequence). CDR3 coding DNA: TGTGCCAGCAGCCCGACTAGCGGGGGGGCAGATACGCAGTATTTT. Its protein product is CASSPTSGGADTQYF.

The V call is TRBV29-1, the J call TRBJ2-7, with no clear D. CDR1 and CDR2 (germline): SQVTM, ANQGSEA. V dropped 2 bases and J dropped 6 bases, with 17 bases sitting between them. The CDR3 runs to 14 residues. This chain's CDR3 is CSVELGDPTPEQYF. As DNA, the CDR3 is TGCAGCGTTGAATTAGGCGATCCAACGCCCGAGCAGTACTTC.

V gene TRBV11-3 combines with J gene TRBJ2-1; D is undetermined. Trimming removed 4 bases at V and 9 bases at J, with 10 bases between. CDR3 length equals 12 residues. Germline V gene data show CDR1 as SGHNT and CDR2 as YENEEA. As DNA, the CDR3 is TGTGCCAGCAGCTCGGCTAGTTTTGAGCAGTTCTTC. Its translation is CASSSASFEQFF.

This chain joins TRBV29-1 and TRBJ1-2; possibly TRBD1 for D (5 bases). The CDR3 consists of 14 residues. Germline lookup yields CDR1 SQVTM and CDR2 ANQGSEA. Trimming left V 2 bases short and J 3 bases short, with 13 bases between. The CDR3 spells CSVESGQGDYGYTF. The CDR3 nucleotides read TGCAGCGTTGAATCGGGCCAGGGAGACTATGGCTACACCTTC.

V is TRBV30 and J is TRBJ1-6; D is unresolved. The CDR3 is 15 amino acids. Germline CDR1 and CDR2: GTSNPN and SVGIG (reference sequence). V was pared by 0 bases and J by 0 bases, with 6 bases between. Written as DNA, the CDR3 is TGTGCCTGGAGTGTAACTGACTCCTATAATTCACCCCTCCACTTT. Amino acid sequence: CAWSVTDSYNSPLHF.

The genes are TRBV18 and TRBJ2-2; the D is unclear. CDR1 KGHSH and CDR2 LQKENI come from the germline V gene. This CDR3 spans 14 amino acids. V lost 3 bases and J lost 3, with 8 bases in between. CDR3 DNA sequence: TGTGCCAGCTCACCTGAATCGGACACCGGGGAGCTGTTTTTT. Amino acid sequence: CASSPESDTGELFF.

J is TRBJ2-3 and V is TRBV5-1; TRBD2 matches 14 bases. CDR3 length: 15 residues. Looked up from germline, CDR1 is SGHRS and CDR2 is YFSETQ. After removal of 8 bases from V and 4 bases from J, the junction contained 6 bases not matched to a gene. In DNA, the CDR3 is TGCGCCAGTGGGACTAGCGGGAGTCAGGCAGATACGCAGTATTTT. It codes for CASGTSGSQADTQYF. The entire variable domain, with the rest obtained from reference TRBV5-1 and TRBJ2-3, is as follows: KAGVTQTPRYLIKTRGQQVTLSCSPISGHRSVSWYQQTPGQGLQFLFEYFSETQRNKGNFPGRFSGRQFSNSRSEMNVSTLELGDSALYLCASGTSGSQADTQYFGPGTRLTVL.

Concerning this clone itself: An end of the junction does not agree with germline; a read error may underlie this. V gene TRBV7-2 combines with J gene TRBJ1-5; no clear D gene. CDR1 and CDR2 from the germline V gene are SGHTA and FQGNSA. The CDR3 contains 13 residues. CDR3 region: CAGSLGQREPQHF. As DNA, the CDR3 is TGTGCCGGCAGCTTAGGGCAAAGGGAGCCCCAGCATTTT.

V and J are TRBV14 and TRBJ2-3; perhaps D is TRBD1 or TRBD2 (5 bases each). The V gene lost 0 bases and the J gene lost 2 bases, with 15 bases spanning the gap. The CDR3 has 17 residues. Germline V gene lookup returns CDR1 SGHDN and CDR2 FVKESK. The CDR3 region has the DNA TGTGCCAGCAGCCAAGACCGGGGCAGGATCGCCACAGATACGCAGTATTTT. Translating it yields CASSQDRGRIATDTQYF. Variable domain in full (rest from reference TRBV14 and TRBJ2-3): EAGVTQFPSHSVIEKGQTVTLRCDPISGHDNLYWYRRVMGKEIKFLLHFVKESKQDESGMPNNRFLAERTGGTYSTLKVQPAELEDSGVYFCASSQDRGRIATDTQYFGPGTRLTVL.

J is TRBJ1-2 and V is TRBV4-1; no clear D gene. The CDR3 has 15 residues. V lost 1 base, J lost 3 bases, and 12 bases lay in between. The germline gives CDR1 MGHRA, CDR2 YSYEKL. This CDR3 is CASSQVDRRYYGYTF. The CDR3 nucleotides are TGCGCCAGCAGCCAAGTCGATCGGCGTTACTATGGCTACACCTTC.

This chain joins TRBV9 and TRBJ2-3; D unresolved. CDR3 size: 15 residues. Trimming removed 4 bases at V and 13 bases at J, with 25 bases between. Germline V gives CDR1 SGDLS, CDR2 YYNGEE. CDR3 in DNA: TGTGCCAGCAGCCTCCACCAAACTCTCCCGGTGGTTAAGTATTTT. It encodes CASSLHQTLPVVKYF.

This chain uses TRBV6-6 with TRBJ2-3; no clear D gene. This CDR3 has 13 residues. Looked up from germline, CDR1 is MNHNY and CDR2 is SVGAGI (reference sequence). Trimming pared 3 bases from V and 6 bases from J, leaving 10 bases between. The CDR3 coding sequence is TGTGCCAGCAGTTATACGCGCTTGGATACGCAGTATTTT. Protein: CASSYTRLDTQYF.

The chain uses TRBV4-1 and TRBJ2-3, with 10 bases identical to TRBD2. Unmatched junction bases numbered 7, after V lost 2 bases and J lost 5 bases. This CDR3 spans 16 amino acids. CDR1 and CDR2 (germline): MGHRA, YSYEKL. The CDR3 loop reads CASSQPLAGGRDTQYF. CDR3 DNA sequence: TGCGCCAGCAGCCAACCCTTAGCGGGGGGCCGAGATACGCAGTATTTT.

The gene calls are TRBV27 and TRBJ2-1; 8 positions match TRBD2. The CDR3 contains 16 residues. The V segment lost 5 bases and the J segment 7 bases; nucleotides outside the gene matches: 13. Looked up from germline, CDR1 is MNHEY and CDR2 is SMNVEV (reference sequence). In DNA, the CDR3 is TGTGCCAGCAGTCCATTACGGGGGGGCGGTAGGAATGAGCAGTTCTTC. The encoded protein is CASSPLRGGGRNEQFF.

CDR3 sequence: CASSAGTVNTEAFF. In DNA, the CDR3 is TGTGCCAGTAGTGCCGGGACGGTGAACACTGAAGCTTTCTTT. The chain couples TRBV19 to TRBJ1-1; D may be TRBD1 (5 bases). Looked up from germline, CDR1 is LNHDA and CDR2 is SQIVND (reference sequence). With 5 bases removed from V and 0 bases from J, the gap between germline ends came to 10 bases. The CDR3 sequence is 14 residues long. The whole variable domain, remainder taken from reference TRBV19 and TRBJ1-1, is DGGITQSPKYLFRKEGQNVTLSCEQNLNHDAMYWYRQDPGQGLRLIYYSQIVNDFQKGDIAEGYSVSREKKESFPLTVTSAQKNPTAFYLCASSAGTVNTEAFFGQGTRLTVV.